This T cell receptor (beta chain) is from a study of cytomegalovirus exposure and HLA in healthy donors. Study background: Per a later analysis, the approximately 700 first-cohort and approximately 120 validation repertoires shared one platform. Study-level results: In the approximately 120 validation repertoires, a later analysis found that first-cohort TCR clusters tended to co-occur. TCR sequences were mostly rare, though some public TCRs occurred in many donors. The study flagged some 170 TCR beta chains as cytomegalovirus-associated.

The V segment lost 5 bases and the J segment 4 bases; nucleotides outside the gene matches: 13. The CDR3 sequence is 16 residues long. Per germline, CDR1 ENHRY and CDR2 SYGVKD. With respect to this clone: The antigen is not known.

This table comes from immunoSEQ multiplex PCR, and its TCRdb copy is limited to in-frame clones, with some not included. The profile shows approximately 270,000 clones, roughly 89% of them singletons. Input material: PBMCs. The rearrangement links TRBV10-3 to TRBJ2-5; 7 bases align to TRBD1. This receptor was taken from a woman between 18 and 30 years old in good health and CMV-seronegative. CDR3 sequence reads: CAISPLPTGSTETQYF. The CDR3, as DNA: TGTGCCATCAGTCCCTTACCGACAGGGAGTACAGAGACCCAGTACTTC.